The present TCR beta chain was sequenced within a study of early T cells in non-severe SARS-CoV-2 infection. Overall study context: Unpaired chains resulted from sequencing bulk RNA of unsorted whole blood. Overall study results and limits: VDJdb matching, biased toward anti-spike CD8 responses, missed private and CD4 specificities.

The sample holds many counts of this clonotype. Its cognate antigen is unknown. The CDR3 spans 17 residues. The J segment lost 2 bases and the V segment lost 5 bases, leaving 9 bases of the junction unmatched. Germline V lookup: CDR1 KGHDR, CDR2 SFDVKD. Unique molecular identifiers were affixed to single, distinct cDNA molecules. TCRdb redid the calling of the 5' RACE reads with MiXCR, one entry per CDR3 protein. The data hold 50,000 or so distinct CDR3 sequences, with over 5% observed a single time. The specimen sequenced was whole blood. The rearrangement uses TRBV24-1 and TRBJ2-3; TRBD2 matches 10 bases. The sequence was obtained from an adult who was a healthcare worker with PCR-confirmed SARS-CoV-2 infection or an uninfected control (not recorded which). The CDR3 loop is CATSALQAGGTTDTQYF. The CDR3 nucleotides read TGTGCCACCAGTGCCCTCCAAGCGGGAGGGACCACAGATACGCAGTATTTT.